The entry below gives a single T cell receptor beta chain sequence along with its context. The antigen is undetermined. The sample is drawn from a study of beta chain features in type 1 diabetes. Study-wide results and caveats: TCRB CDR3s were moderately but significantly shorter in Type 1 diabetes patients in all four CD4+ subsets.

Isolated RNA was reverse transcribed in full, so expressed TCRB transcripts were sequenced. Clones were read by immunoSEQ multiplex PCR, and TCRdb kept only the in-frame ones, dropping some. In the table there are some 660,000 clones, roughly 13% of which are singletons. The germline V gene has CDR1 MNHEY and CDR2 SVGAGI. The CDR3 spans 14 residues. Between the trimmed V and J ends, which lost 6 bases and 1 base, there was a span of 12 bases. What was sequenced was naive CD4+ T cells from blood. The TCR sequence derives from a man aged 18 to 29 with type 1 diabetes. This chain links TRBV6-5 with TRBJ1-1, with no clear D. Here the CDR3 DNA reads TGTGCCAGCAGCCCACTGGGAAAGAACACTGAAGCTTTCTTT. Translated, it gives CASSPLGKNTEAFF.